Following are 17 T cell receptor beta chains from one sample sequenced in a study of T cell responses to AZD1222 COVID-19 vaccine. Data came from immunoSEQ multiplex PCR; TCRdb stores just in-frame clones and leaves some out. This table holds under 150,000 clones, around 90% found once. The sample was peripheral blood, taken 28 days after the second AZD1222 dose. Receptors were obtained from an adult who received the AZD1222 COVID-19 vaccine.

This sequence joins TRBV5-1 and TRBJ1-4, with D hard to call. The germline V and J ends were trimmed by 3 bases and 0 bases, with 9 bases remaining between them. Looked up from germline, CDR1 is SGHRS and CDR2 is YFSETQ. The CDR3 contains 15 residues. CDR3 sequence (DNA): TGCGCCAGCAGCTCGGGTACTGCAACTAATGAAAAACTGTTTTTT. Translation: CASSSGTATNEKLFF.

V and J are TRBV11-3 and TRBJ1-1; D is unclear. Germline V gives CDR1 SGHNT, CDR2 YENEEA. V lost 0 bases to trimming and J lost 3 bases, with 2 bases between them. This CDR3 spans 12 amino acids. In DNA form, the CDR3 reads TGTGCCAGCAGCTTAGATTACACTGAAGCTTTCTTT. As protein: CASSLDYTEAFF. Supplemented by reference TRBV11-3 and TRBJ1-1, the full variable domain reads EAGVVQSPRYKIIEKKQPVAFWCNPISGHNTLYWYLQNLGQGPELLIRYENEEAVDDSQLPKDRFSAERLKGVDSTLKIQPAELGDSAVYLCASSLDYTEAFFGQGTRLTVV.

J is TRBJ2-7 and V is TRBV2; 8 bases agree with TRBD2. The V gene end was trimmed by 5 bases and the J gene end by 6 bases; junction bases not matched to a gene: 6. The germline V gene encodes CDR1 SNHLY and CDR2 FYNNEI. This CDR3 contains 13 residues. CDR3 protein: CASSPGLDGEQYF. In nucleotides, the CDR3 is TGTGCCAGCAGTCCGGGACTAGACGGCGAGCAGTACTTC.

The chain links TRBV30 to TRBJ1-5; D is ambiguous. V gave up 0 bases and J gave up 6 bases, with 9 bases separating them. The CDR3 contains 13 residues. Germline V CDR1 and CDR2: GTSNPN, SVGIG (reference sequence). This CDR3 is CAWSVSLGQPQHF. CDR3 DNA sequence: TGTGCCTGGAGTGTATCATTGGGTCAGCCCCAGCATTTT. The full variable domain, with the rest looked up from reference TRBV30 and TRBJ1-5, is SQTIHQWPATLVQPVGSPLSLECTVEGTSNPNLYWYRQAAGRGLQLLFYSVGIGQISSEVPQNLSASRPQDRQFILSSKKLLLSDSGFYLCAWSVSLGQPQHFGDGTRLSIL.

The chain combines TRBV24-1 with TRBJ1-2; 7 bases are a match to TRBD1. Germline values: CDR1 KGHDR, CDR2 SFDVKD. The CDR3 is made up of 14 amino acids. With V trimmed by 3 bases and J by 4 bases, 4 bases remained unmatched. CDR3 sequence reads: CATSDLDRAYGYTF. The CDR3 DNA is TGTGCCACCAGTGATCTTGACAGGGCCTATGGCTACACCTTC.

The chain combines TRBV5-8 with TRBJ1-2; no definite D call. With 2 bases removed from V and 4 bases from J, the gap between germline ends came to 6 bases. Germline assignment: CDR1 SGHTS and CDR2 YDEGEE. The CDR3 spans 12 residues. In DNA form, the CDR3 reads TGTGCCAGCAGCTTCCTGGGCTATGGCTACACCTTC. Protein sequence: CASSFLGYGYTF.

The chain links TRBV21-1 to TRBJ1-1. TRBV21-1 is recorded as a pseudogene. The CDR3 has 14 residues. The CDR3 DNA follows: TGTGCCAGCAGCAAAGTCCATGGGAACACTGAAGCTTTCTTT. It translates to CASSKVHGNTEAFF.

The chain has TRBV7-9 and TRBJ2-7; TRBD1 aligns across 9 bases. CDR3 length: 16 amino acids. V lost 5 bases, J lost 1 base, and 9 bases stayed unmatched. CDR1 is SEHNR, CDR2 FQNEAQ, per germline (reference sequence). The CDR3 here is CASSPPGTGSSYEQYF. Here the CDR3 DNA reads TGTGCCAGCAGCCCGCCCGGGACAGGGAGTTCCTACGAGCAGTACTTC.

This chain uses TRBV29-1 with TRBJ2-5; D unresolved. The V gene lost 5 bases and the J gene lost 5 bases, with 12 bases spanning the gap. Germline loops: CDR1 SQVTM, CDR2 ANQGSEA. This CDR3 is 12 amino acids long. The CDR3, as DNA: TGCAGCGTTTCGGCCGGGCGGGAGACCCAGTACTTC. This translates into CSVSAGRETQYF.

The V and J genes are TRBV6-5 and TRBJ2-3; D gene uncertain. Germline assignment: CDR1 MNHEY and CDR2 SVGAGI. V was trimmed by 8 bases and J by 2 bases, leaving 8 bases between them. The CDR3 has 12 residues. CDR3 loop: CASRKDTDTQYF. The CDR3 bases are TGTGCCAGCCGCAAGGACACAGATACGCAGTATTTT.

In its sample, this clone was seen a few times. This chain connects TRBV4-3 to TRBJ2-1; D is possibly TRBD2 (7 bases). CDR1 LGHNA and CDR2 YSLEER come from the germline V gene. The CDR3 length is 15 residues. Deletions cut 5 bases from V and 4 bases from J, with 15 bases between. The CDR3, as DNA: TGCGCCAGCAGCTTAGGGGGGGCAGTGTACAATGAGCAGTTCTTC. Its protein is CASSLGGAVYNEQFF.

The chain has TRBV5-1 and TRBJ1-2; 8 positions agree with TRBD1. The V segment lost 1 base and the J segment 3 bases; nucleotides outside the gene matches: 5. Germline CDR1 and CDR2: SGHRS and YFSETQ. The CDR3 runs to 15 residues. This CDR3 reads CASSLWAGGDYGYTF. The CDR3 DNA sequence: TGCGCCAGCAGCTTGTGGGCAGGGGGCGACTATGGCTACACCTTC.

This chain links TRBV7-8 with TRBJ1-1; D possibly corresponds to TRBD1 (6 bases). Between the trimmed V and J ends, which lost 4 bases and 4 bases, there was a span of 13 bases. CDR1 is SGHVS, CDR2 FQNEAQ, per germline. The CDR3 loop spans 14 amino acids. The CDR3: CASSSQTGSTEAFF. CDR3 in DNA: TGTGCCAGCAGCTCCCAAACAGGGAGCACTGAAGCTTTCTTT.

The rearrangement uses TRBV6-6 and TRBJ2-1; weak D call: TRBD2 (5 bases). This CDR3 is built from 14 residues. V dropped 0 bases and J dropped 7 bases, with 10 bases sitting between them. Per the germline V gene, CDR1 is MNHNY and CDR2 is SVGAGI (reference sequence). Written as DNA, the CDR3 is TGTGCCAGCAGTTACTCGAGGGTTGGGAATGAGCAGTTCTTC. It translates to CASSYSRVGNEQFF.

The chain has TRBV7-2 and TRBJ1-2; D remains unclear. The CDR3 has 15 residues. CDR1 SGHTA and CDR2 FQGNSA come from the germline V gene. V was shortened by 1 base and J by 1 base, with 10 bases between the two germline ends. In DNA form, the CDR3 reads TGTGCCAGCAGCTTAGATAGGTACAGTAACTATGGCTACACCTTC. Amino acid sequence: CASSLDRYSNYGYTF.

V gene TRBV5-1 combines with J gene TRBJ2-5; D is possibly TRBD1 (6 bases). Trimming took 3 bases from V and 5 from J, leaving 14 bases between them. CDR3 length: 14 amino acids. In germline, CDR1 is SGHRS, CDR2 YFSETQ. In DNA form, the CDR3 reads TGCGCCAGCAGCTCGGTTGGGGGCCGGGAGACCCAGTACTTC. Protein sequence: CASSSVGGRETQYF. The full variable domain, with the rest looked up from reference TRBV5-1 and TRBJ2-5, is KAGVTQTPRYLIKTRGQQVTLSCSPISGHRSVSWYQQTPGQGLQFLFEYFSETQRNKGNFPGRFSGRQFSNSRSEMNVSTLELGDSALYLCASSSVGGRETQYFGPGTRLLVL.

The CDR3 here is CAIKSGTSADTQYF. The CDR3 DNA sequence: TGTGCCATCAAATCCGGGACTAGCGCAGATACGCAGTATTTT. The genes are TRBV10-3 and TRBJ2-3; 10 positions agree with TRBD2. Germline-derived CDR1 and CDR2 are ENHRY and SYGVKD. The trim removed 7 bases at V and 4 bases at J, leaving 5 bases unmatched. The CDR3 covers 14 residues.